This TCR beta chain is from a study of blood T cell repertoires in COVID-19. Study in general: Samples taken during acute and convalescent COVID-19 were collected in the United States, Italy and Spain. The analysed material was cDNA or gDNA that came from T cells, B-cell-depleted T cells, or PBMCs.

Per the authors' pipeline: The assay estimated nucleated cells by amplifying reference gene primers. TCRdb keeps only in-frame clones here, not all; method: immunoSEQ multiplex PCR. For V, J and clone size, that table is used; D and trimming come from the DNA. Among just over 90,000 clones, roughly 85% were seen once, and the ten largest hold about 15%. There are 14 residues in the CDR3. CDR1 is MDHEN, CDR2 SYDVKM, per germline. V was shortened by 7 bases and J by 3 bases, with 16 bases between the two germline ends. The clonotype comes from a human donor in a cohort sampled during active COVID-19. The rearrangement joins TRBV28 to TRBJ2-7; TRBD1 is a possible D gene (6 bases). Sequenced material: peripheral blood. The CDR3 DNA is TGTGCCAGCATGGGTCCGGGACACAACTACGAGCAGTACTTC. Its translation: CASMGPGHNYEQYF.